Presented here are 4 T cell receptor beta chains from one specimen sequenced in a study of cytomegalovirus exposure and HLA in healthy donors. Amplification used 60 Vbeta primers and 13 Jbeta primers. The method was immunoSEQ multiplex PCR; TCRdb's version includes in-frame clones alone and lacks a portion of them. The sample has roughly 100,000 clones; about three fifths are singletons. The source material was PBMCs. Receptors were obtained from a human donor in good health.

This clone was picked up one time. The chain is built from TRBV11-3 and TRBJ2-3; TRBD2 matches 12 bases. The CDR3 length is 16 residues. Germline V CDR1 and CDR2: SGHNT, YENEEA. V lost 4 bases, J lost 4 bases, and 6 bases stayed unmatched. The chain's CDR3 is CASSSGTSGPSDTQYF. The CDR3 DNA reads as TGTGCCAGCAGCTCCGGGACTAGCGGGCCCTCAGATACGCAGTATTTT.

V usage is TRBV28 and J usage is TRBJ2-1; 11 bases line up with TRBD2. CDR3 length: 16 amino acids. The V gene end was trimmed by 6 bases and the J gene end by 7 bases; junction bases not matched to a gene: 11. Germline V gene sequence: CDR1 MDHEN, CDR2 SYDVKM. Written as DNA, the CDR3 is TGTGCCAGCAGCCCCGTCCTAGCGGGAGGCGGGAATGAGCAGTTCTTC. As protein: CASSPVLAGGGNEQFF.

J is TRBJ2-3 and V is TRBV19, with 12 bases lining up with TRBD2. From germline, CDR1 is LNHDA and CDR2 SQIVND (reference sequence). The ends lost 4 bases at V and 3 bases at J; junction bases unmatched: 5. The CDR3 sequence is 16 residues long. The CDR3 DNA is TGTGCCAGTAGTAGTCTAGCGGGAGGGCCGACAGATACGCAGTATTTT. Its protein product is CASSSLAGGPTDTQYF. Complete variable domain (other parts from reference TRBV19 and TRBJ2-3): DGGITQSPKYLFRKEGQNVTLSCEQNLNHDAMYWYRQDPGQGLRLIYYSQIVNDFQKGDIAEGYSVSREKKESFPLTVTSAQKNPTAFYLCASSSLAGGPTDTQYFGPGTRLTVL.

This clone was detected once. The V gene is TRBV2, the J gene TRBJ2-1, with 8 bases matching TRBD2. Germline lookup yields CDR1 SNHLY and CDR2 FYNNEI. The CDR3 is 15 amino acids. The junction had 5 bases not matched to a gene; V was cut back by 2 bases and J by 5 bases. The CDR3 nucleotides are TGTGCCAGCAGTGAACCCACTAGCGGAGACAATGAGCAGTTCTTC. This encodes CASSEPTSGDNEQFF.